This entry features one TCR beta chain sequence. Its specificity is not known. Researchers sequenced unstimulated naive, memory, effector memory and TEMRA subsets in a few donor pairs. The sample comes from a study of siplizumab effects on memory and regulatory T cells. Findings and caveats of the study: Proliferating CD4+ or CD8+ clones, roughly 75-95% of them, lacked an assignable naive or memory phenotype. Unstimulated naive T cells seemed to show more diversity than memory cells did, and they also seemed to be among the major contributors to the alloresponse. The drug siplizumab significantly decreased the alloreactive sequences that could be traced to unstimulated CD4+ memory cells.

Germline CDR1 is SGHAT and CDR2 is FQNNGV. V dropped 6 bases and J dropped 9; count of bases not matched to a gene: 4. There are 12 residues in the CDR3. The protocol was immunoSEQ multiplex PCR, while the TCRdb copy is restricted to in-frame clones and leaves out a portion. Here the sample spans 9,300 or so clones, roughly 69% being singletons. The sequence was obtained from a human donor in good health. The chain carries TRBV11-2 and TRBJ1-1, with 10 bases aligning to TRBD1. The sample taken for sequencing was effector memory CD8+ T cells sorted from blood. The subset is: unstimulated CD8+ effector memory T cells. The DNA of the CDR3 is TGTGCCAGCAGGACAGGGGGCTTCCAAGCTTTCTTT. It translates to CASRTGGFQAFF.